A single sample is the source of the 21 T cell receptor beta chains below, sequenced in a study of T cell responses to AZD1222 COVID-19 vaccine. Only in-frame clones appear in the TCRdb table, and some are missing; sequencing was by immunoSEQ multiplex PCR. The sample shows about 120,000 clones, around 94% of them seen only once. The starting material was peripheral blood, obtained on day 0 of AZD1222 vaccination. The origin of the receptors is an adult in good health.

The chain uses TRBV5-1 and TRBJ2-5, with D perhaps TRBD1 (6 bases). V lost 8 bases and J 5 bases, leaving 13 bases between the germline ends. CDR1 SGHRS and CDR2 YFSETQ come from the germline V gene. This CDR3 comprises 12 residues. For the CDR3, the DNA is TGCGCCAGTAACCGAGGGGGTGAGACCCAGTACTTC. Translation: CASNRGGETQYF.

The DNA of the CDR3 is TGTGCCAGCTCGCTTGACAGAAAAGAGACCCAGTACTTC. Translating it yields CASSLDRKETQYF. This chain uses TRBV18 with TRBJ2-5; D possibly corresponds to TRBD1 (5 bases). The V and J ends lost 6 bases and 3 bases respectively, with 11 bases between them. Germline V gene sequence: CDR1 KGHSH, CDR2 LQKENI. There are 13 residues in the CDR3.

This clone was counted a single time. The chain carries TRBV6-4 and TRBJ1-2; 10 positions match TRBD1. Germline CDR1 MRHNA, CDR2 SNTAGT. This CDR3 spans 18 amino acids. V trimming: 6 bases; J trimming: 5 bases; junction bases outside the gene matches: 18. The CDR3 reads CASSVTGTGAPGRYGYTF. The CDR3, as DNA: TGTGCCAGCAGCGTAACCGGGACAGGGGCCCCGGGAAGATATGGCTACACCTTC.

V gene TRBV7-9 combines with J gene TRBJ2-1; 8 bases map to TRBD2. V lost 5 bases to trimming and J lost 4 bases; unmatched junction nucleotides: 7. Germline V CDR1 and CDR2: SEHNR, FQNEAQ (reference sequence). The CDR3 is 15 residues long. CDR3 coding DNA: TGTGCCAGCAGCACACGGGAGGGCCCTTACAATGAGCAGTTCTTC. Its translation is CASSTREGPYNEQFF.

The gene calls are TRBV6-5 and TRBJ2-7, with a possible D match to TRBD2 (6 bases). The CDR3 has 13 amino acids. V lost 6 bases and J 2 bases, leaving 11 bases between the germline ends. Germline loops: CDR1 MNHEY, CDR2 SVGAGI. In nucleotides, the CDR3 is TGTGCCAGCAGCTCGGAGGGCCCCTACGAGCAGTACGTC. Protein sequence: CASSSEGPYEQYV.

A single count supports this clone. CDR3 sequence: CASSYAGADNSPLHF. The CDR3 bases are TGTGCCAGCAGTTACGCCGGGGCCGATAATTCACCCCTCCACTTT. The chain combines TRBV6-6 with TRBJ1-6, with D perhaps matching TRBD1 (5 bases). CDR3 length equals 15 residues. V gave up 2 bases and J gave up 5 bases, with 10 bases separating them. Germline V gene data show CDR1 as MNHNY and CDR2 as SVGAGI (reference sequence).

The rearrangement links TRBV15 to TRBJ1-1, with 8 bases identical to TRBD1. The germline V gene encodes CDR1 LNHNV and CDR2 YYDKDF (reference sequence). With V trimmed by 1 base and J by 1 base, 8 bases remained unmatched. The CDR3 totals 17 residues. The DNA of the CDR3 is TGTGCCACCAGCAGAGGACAGGGGACTAGGTCGAACACTGAAGCTTTCTTT. It specifies CATSRGQGTRSNTEAFF.

This rearrangement joins TRBV6-1 to TRBJ1-6; weak D call: TRBD1 (5 bases). Germline V gene data show CDR1 as MNHNS and CDR2 as SASEGT. Trimming shortened V by 0 bases and J by 6 bases, and 9 bases separated the two germline ends. The CDR3 spans 15 residues. CDR3 region: CASSEAPGRNSPLHF. The CDR3 DNA is TGTGCCAGCAGTGAAGCGCCAGGGCGTAATTCACCCCTCCACTTT.

The V gene is TRBV10-2, the J gene TRBJ2-2; D might be TRBD1 (6 bases). The CDR3 runs 14 residues. Germline-derived CDR1 and CDR2 are WSHSY and SAAADI. V lost 0 bases and J lost 5, with 7 bases in between. In DNA form, the CDR3 reads TGCGCCAGCAGTGAGTCAGGGGGAACCGGGGAGCTGTTTTTT. The encoded protein is CASSESGGTGELFF.

The chain couples TRBV7-2 to TRBJ2-1, with 8 bases that match TRBD2. V shed 1 base, J shed 4 bases, and the junction held 3 bases outside the gene matches. CDR1 and CDR2 from the germline V gene are SGHTA and FQGNSA. The CDR3 has 15 residues. The DNA for the CDR3 is TGTGCCAGCAGCTTAGACACTAGCGGATACAATGAGCAGTTCTTC. Its protein is CASSLDTSGYNEQFF.

The table lists this clone with a count of one. The J gene is TRBJ2-1, the V gene TRBV4-2; 15 positions agree with TRBD2. CDR3 length: 14 residues. Germline-derived CDR1 and CDR2 are LGHNA and YNFKEQ. V was clipped by 8 bases and J by 6 bases; unmatched bases: 2. As DNA, the CDR3 is TGTGCCAGCCAGGGACTAGCGGGGGGCAATGAGCAGTTCTTC. Translation: CASQGLAGGNEQFF.

This clone was recorded once. V is TRBV2 and J is TRBJ1-4, with D hard to call. CDR3 length: 14 amino acids. The V end lost 2 bases, the J end lost 5 bases, and 9 bases lay between the germline ends. CDR1 is SNHLY, CDR2 FYNNEI, per germline. CDR3 region: CASSERQVNEKLFF. The CDR3 DNA sequence: TGTGCCAGCAGTGAAAGGCAGGTCAATGAAAAACTGTTTTTT.

The J gene is TRBJ1-3, the V gene TRBV2; no reliable D call. CDR3 length equals 15 residues. Germline values: CDR1 SNHLY, CDR2 FYNNEI. V lost 1 base, J lost 0 bases, and 7 bases lay in between. In DNA form, the CDR3 reads TGTGCCAGCAGTGAAGACACCAGCTCTGGAAACACCATATATTTT. Protein sequence: CASSEDTSSGNTIYF.

The sample holds one count of this clone. The chain joins TRBV4-1 to TRBJ2-1, with D possibly called TRBD1 or TRBD2 (6 bases each). The germline CDR1 and CDR2 sequences are MGHRA and YSYEKL. This CDR3 region has 15 residues. V dropped 4 bases and J dropped 0 bases, with 10 bases sitting between them. CDR3 loop: CASSPGGRSYNEQFF. In nucleotides, the CDR3 is TGCGCCAGCAGCCCCGGGGGCCGCTCCTACAATGAGCAGTTCTTC.

This clone appeared a single time. V is TRBV20-1 and J is TRBJ2-5; perhaps TRBD1 as D (6 bases). The CDR3 has 11 amino acids. CDR1 is DFQATT, CDR2 SNEGSKA, per germline (reference sequence). Trimming left V 2 bases short and J 10 bases short, with 11 bases between. The CDR3 bases are TGCAGTGCTAGATACAGGGATTTCCAGTACTTC. This codes for CSARYRDFQYF.

The chain combines TRBV11-3 with TRBJ2-1, with 11 bases fitting TRBD2. With V trimmed by 4 bases and J by 4 bases, 6 bases remained unmatched. Germline V gene data show CDR1 as SGHNT and CDR2 as YENEEA. CDR3 length: 16 residues. The DNA for the CDR3 is TGTGCCAGCAGCTCACCGGGACTAGCGGATTACAATGAGCAGTTCTTC. It encodes CASSSPGLADYNEQFF.

The genes are TRBV24-1 and TRBJ1-1; 8 bases agree with TRBD1. CDR1 is KGHDR, CDR2 SFDVKD, per germline. The CDR3 contains 15 residues. Germline trimming cut 4 bases from V and 3 bases from J; bases unmatched to any gene: 6. Here the CDR3 reads CATSDPGQGDTEAFF. CDR3 sequence (DNA): TGTGCCACCAGTGACCCCGGACAGGGCGACACTGAAGCTTTCTTT.

This rearrangement joins TRBV5-1 to TRBJ1-2; 7 bases line up with TRBD1. Germline values: CDR1 SGHRS, CDR2 YFSETQ. The CDR3 loop spans 15 amino acids. J gave up 8 bases and V 0 bases, and 10 bases lay outside the gene matches. The CDR3 spells CASSLAYNRGGGYTF. The CDR3 region has the DNA TGCGCCAGCAGCTTGGCCTATAACAGGGGCGGGGGCTACACCTTC.

The table lists this clone with a count of one. The chain couples TRBV5-1 to TRBJ2-6; perhaps TRBD1 as D (5 bases). From germline, CDR1 is SGHRS and CDR2 YFSETQ. The CDR3 consists of 15 residues. The germline V and J ends were trimmed by 4 bases and 0 bases, with 8 bases remaining between them. This chain's CDR3 is CASSATVSGANVLTF. The CDR3 region has the DNA TGCGCCAGCAGCGCGACAGTCTCTGGGGCCAACGTCCTGACTTTC. Full variable domain (rest looked up from reference TRBV5-1 and TRBJ2-6): KAGVTQTPRYLIKTRGQQVTLSCSPISGHRSVSWYQQTPGQGLQFLFEYFSETQRNKGNFPGRFSGRQFSNSRSEMNVSTLELGDSALYLCASSATVSGANVLTFGAGSRLTVL.

CDR3 region: CASSISHAVGNQPQHF. CDR3 sequence (DNA): TGTGCCAGTAGTATAAGTCACGCGGTAGGCAATCAGCCCCAGCATTTT. The chain uses TRBV19 and TRBJ1-5; D gene uncertain. CDR3 length equals 16 residues. The germline V and J ends were trimmed by 2 bases and 2 bases, with 13 bases remaining between them. Germline V gene sequence: CDR1 LNHDA, CDR2 SQIVND (reference sequence). The variable domain in full, completed from reference TRBV19 and TRBJ1-5, reads DGGITQSPKYLFRKEGQNVTLSCEQNLNHDAMYWYRQDPGQGLRLIYYSQIVNDFQKGDIAEGYSVSREKKESFPLTVTSAQKNPTAFYLCASSISHAVGNQPQHFGDGTRLSIL.

This chain joins TRBV7-9 and TRBJ1-2, with 7 bases matching TRBD1. This CDR3 region has 16 residues. The V and J ends lost 4 bases and 1 base, in that order; junction bases with no gene match: 9. Germline V CDR1 and CDR2: SEHNR, FQNEAQ (reference sequence). The CDR3 loop reads CASSSPRGQVNYGYTF. CDR3 sequence (DNA): TGTGCCAGCAGCTCCCCCCGTGGACAGGTTAACTATGGCTACACCTTC.